This T cell receptor (beta chain) was sequenced in a study of blood T cell repertoires in COVID-19. Turning to the study itself: Samples taken during acute and convalescent COVID-19 were collected in the United States, Italy and Spain.

Profiling relied on immunoSEQ multiplex PCR, and the TCRdb table lists in-frame clones only, not all of them. The sample records 200,000 to 250,000 clones, about 80% being singletons. Germline CDR1 reads SGHNT; CDR2 reads YYREEE (reference sequence). The ends were cut back, 0 bases at V and 4 bases at J, with 6 bases in the middle. The CDR3 consists of 13 residues. This sequence originates from a woman older than 75 with acute or convalescent COVID-19. Material for sequencing was peripheral blood. This chain uses TRBV5-4 with TRBJ2-3; D is unresolved. Here the CDR3 reads CASSLAGSDTQYF. In nucleotides, the CDR3 is TGTGCCAGCAGCTTGGCCGGGTCAGATACGCAGTATTTT.